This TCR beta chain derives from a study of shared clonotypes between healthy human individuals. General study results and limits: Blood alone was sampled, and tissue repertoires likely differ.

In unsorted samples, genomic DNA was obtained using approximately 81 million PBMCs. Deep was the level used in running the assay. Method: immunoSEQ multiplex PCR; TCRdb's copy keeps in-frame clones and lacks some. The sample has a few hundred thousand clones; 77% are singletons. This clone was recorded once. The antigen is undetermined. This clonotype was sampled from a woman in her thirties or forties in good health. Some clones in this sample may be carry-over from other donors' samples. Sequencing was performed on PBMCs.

This chain's CDR3 is CASSRTGENQPQHF. The CDR3, as DNA: TGTGCCAGCAGCCGGACGGGGGAGAATCAGCCCCAGCATTTT. The chain uses TRBV28 and TRBJ1-5, with D tentatively TRBD1 (5 bases). The CDR3 runs to 14 residues. Deletions cut 6 bases from V and 4 bases from J, with 13 bases between. Germline V gene lookup returns CDR1 MDHEN and CDR2 SYDVKM.